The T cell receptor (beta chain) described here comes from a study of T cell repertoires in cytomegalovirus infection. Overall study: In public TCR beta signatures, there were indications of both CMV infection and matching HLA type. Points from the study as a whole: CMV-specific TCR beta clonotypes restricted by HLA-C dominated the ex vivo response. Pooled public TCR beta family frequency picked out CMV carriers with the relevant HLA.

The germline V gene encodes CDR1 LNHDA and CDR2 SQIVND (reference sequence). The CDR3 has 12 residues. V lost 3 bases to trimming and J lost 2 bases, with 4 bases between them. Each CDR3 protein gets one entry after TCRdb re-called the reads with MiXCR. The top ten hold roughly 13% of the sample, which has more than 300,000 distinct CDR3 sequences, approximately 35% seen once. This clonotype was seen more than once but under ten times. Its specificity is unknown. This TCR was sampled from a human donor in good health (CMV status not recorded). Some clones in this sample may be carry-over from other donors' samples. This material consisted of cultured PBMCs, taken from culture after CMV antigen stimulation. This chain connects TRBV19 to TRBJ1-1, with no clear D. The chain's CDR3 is CASSIFNTEAFF. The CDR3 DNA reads TGTGCCAGTAGTATCTTTAACACTGAAGCTTTCTTT.